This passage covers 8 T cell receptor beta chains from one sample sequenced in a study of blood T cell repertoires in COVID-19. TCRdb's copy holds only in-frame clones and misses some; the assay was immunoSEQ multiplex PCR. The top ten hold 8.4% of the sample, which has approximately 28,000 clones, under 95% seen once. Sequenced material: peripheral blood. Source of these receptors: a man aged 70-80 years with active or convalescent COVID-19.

The CDR3 region has the DNA TGCGCCAGCAGGCGGGACAGATTAGTAACCGGGGAGCTGTTTTTT. This sequence encodes CASRRDRLVTGELFF. This rearrangement joins TRBV5-1 to TRBJ2-2, with D possibly being TRBD1 (7 bases). The length of the CDR3 is 15 residues. V was clipped by 5 bases and J by 5 bases, with 16 bases between them. Germline CDR1 SGHRS, CDR2 YFSETQ.

The CDR3 sequence: CASSIGASGANVLTF. In DNA, the CDR3 is TGTGCCAGTAGTATAGGAGCCTCTGGGGCCAACGTCCTGACTTTC. This chain joins TRBV19 and TRBJ2-6; D is uncertain. This CDR3 is built from 15 residues. The V and J ends lost 1 base and 0 bases respectively, with 4 bases between them. Per the germline V gene, CDR1 is LNHDA and CDR2 is SQIVND (reference sequence).

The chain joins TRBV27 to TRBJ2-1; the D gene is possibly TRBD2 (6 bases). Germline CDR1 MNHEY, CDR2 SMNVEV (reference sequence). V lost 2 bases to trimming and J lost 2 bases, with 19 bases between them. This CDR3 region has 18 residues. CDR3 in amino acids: CASSLSTPRGLPYNEQFF. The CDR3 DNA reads TGTGCCAGCAGTTTAAGCACTCCTCGCGGACTACCCTACAATGAGCAGTTCTTC.

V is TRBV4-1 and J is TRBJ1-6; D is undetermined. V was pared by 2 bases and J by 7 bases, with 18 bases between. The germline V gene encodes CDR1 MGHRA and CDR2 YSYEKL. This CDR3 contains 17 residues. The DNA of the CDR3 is TGCGCCAGCAGCCAAATCGTCGCCGCTACTGCAAATTCACCCCTCCACTTT. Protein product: CASSQIVAATANSPLHF.

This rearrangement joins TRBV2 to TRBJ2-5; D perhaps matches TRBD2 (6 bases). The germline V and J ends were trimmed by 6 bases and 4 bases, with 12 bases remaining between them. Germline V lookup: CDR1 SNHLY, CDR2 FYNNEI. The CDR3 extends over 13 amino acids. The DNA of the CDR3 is TGTGCCAGCAGAGCCGGGGGAGCAGAGACCCAGTACTTC. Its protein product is CASRAGGAETQYF.

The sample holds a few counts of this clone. In DNA, the CDR3 is TGTGCCAGCAGCCAAGATAGGGGACAGCTTAATGAAAAACTGTTTTTT. Amino acids: CASSQDRGQLNEKLFF. This chain links TRBV3-1 (or the pseudogene TRBV3-2) with TRBJ1-4; 7 nucleotides align to TRBD1. The V gene's germline CDR1 is LGHDT and CDR2 YNNKEL (reference sequence). The trim removed 0 bases at V and 4 bases at J, leaving 5 bases unmatched. The CDR3 spans 16 residues.

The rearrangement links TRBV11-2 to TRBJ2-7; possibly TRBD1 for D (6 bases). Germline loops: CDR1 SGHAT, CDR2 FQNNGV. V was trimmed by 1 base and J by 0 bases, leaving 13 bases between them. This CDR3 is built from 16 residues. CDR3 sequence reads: CASSLGGPDSSYEQYF. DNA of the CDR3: TGTGCCAGCAGCTTAGGGGGGCCGGACAGCTCCTACGAGCAGTACTTC.

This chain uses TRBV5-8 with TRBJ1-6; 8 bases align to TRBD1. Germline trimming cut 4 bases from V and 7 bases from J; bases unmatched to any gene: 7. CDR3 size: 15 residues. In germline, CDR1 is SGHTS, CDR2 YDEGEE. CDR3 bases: TGTGCCAGCAGCGGTGGACAGGGCGGAAATTCACCCCTCCACTTT. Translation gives CASSGGQGGNSPLHF.